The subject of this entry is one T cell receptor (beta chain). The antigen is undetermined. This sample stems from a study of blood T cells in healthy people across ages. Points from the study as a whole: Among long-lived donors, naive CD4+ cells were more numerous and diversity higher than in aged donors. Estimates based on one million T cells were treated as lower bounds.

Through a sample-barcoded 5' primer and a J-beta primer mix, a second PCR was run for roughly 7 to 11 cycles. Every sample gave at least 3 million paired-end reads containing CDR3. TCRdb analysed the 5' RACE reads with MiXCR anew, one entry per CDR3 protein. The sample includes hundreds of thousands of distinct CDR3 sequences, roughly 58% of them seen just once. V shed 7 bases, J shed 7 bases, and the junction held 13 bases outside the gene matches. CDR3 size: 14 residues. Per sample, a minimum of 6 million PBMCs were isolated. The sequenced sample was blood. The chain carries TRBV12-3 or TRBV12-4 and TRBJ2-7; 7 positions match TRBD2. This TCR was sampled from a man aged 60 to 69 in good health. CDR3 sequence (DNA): TGTGCCAGCACATCCGGGACTATCCCTGGGGAGCAGTACTTC. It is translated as CASTSGTIPGEQYF.